These 18 T cell receptor beta chains originate from one sample sequenced in a study of T cells in Graves' hyperthyroidism and ophthalmopathy. The CDR3 regions of TCR beta were amplified from RNA transcripts. HTBI primers were used for first-round RT-PCR of the TCR CDR3. TCRdb re-called the multiplex PCR reads with MiXCR, one entry per CDR3 protein. Altogether hundreds of thousands of distinct CDR3 sequences are present, 18% being singletons, with the ten largest covering 16%. The sequencing sample was made of blood. The receptors derive from a woman between 50 and 59 years old with Graves' hyperthyroidism that later progressed to Graves' ophthalmopathy.

The chain couples TRBV12-3 or TRBV12-4 to TRBJ1-3; D is uncertain. Trimming shortened V by 7 bases and J by 4 bases, and 11 bases separated the two germline ends. The length of the CDR3 is 13 residues. DNA of the CDR3: TGTGCCAGCACCCAAACGCGAGGAAACACCATATATTTT. Protein product: CASTQTRGNTIYF.

This clonotype was counted many times. The V and J genes are TRBV12-3 or TRBV12-4 and TRBJ1-1, with no clear D. CDR3 length: 14 amino acids. V was shortened by 6 bases and J by 6 bases, with 17 bases between the two germline ends. The CDR3 DNA reads as TGTGCCAGCAGCCCGCCGGACTTCACTGCTGAAGCTTTCTTT. Its translation: CASSPPDFTAEAFF.

There are a few counts of this clonotype. The gene calls are TRBV9 and TRBJ2-1, with D maybe TRBD2 (7 bases). The CDR3 is 15 amino acids. The V end lost 3 bases, the J end lost 3 bases, and 13 bases lay between the germline ends. Germline CDR1 is SGDLS and CDR2 is YYNGEE. The CDR3 spells CASSARGPSYNEQFF. CDR3 sequence (DNA): TGTGCCAGCAGCGCGCGGGGGCCGAGCTACAATGAGCAGTTCTTC.

The chain recombines TRBV20-1 with TRBJ1-2, with 8 bases fitting TRBD1. CDR3 length: 13 amino acids. Trimming removed 5 bases from V and 8 bases from J; junction bases left unmatched: 10. Germline V gene data show CDR1 as DFQATT and CDR2 as SNEGSKA (reference sequence). The CDR3: CSASGTGDFGYTF. The DNA of the CDR3 is TGCAGTGCTTCTGGGACAGGAGATTTCGGCTACACCTTC.

This clonotype is a singleton in its sample. A read error may be the cause here, since a much bigger clone is one base away. This chain connects TRBV5-1 to TRBJ2-1, with D uncertain. The CDR3 contains 15 residues. Germline CDR1 SGHRS, CDR2 YFSETQ. CDR3 in amino acids: CARSSTQSSYNEQFF. The CDR3 DNA reads as TGCGCCAGGAGCTCCACCCAAAGCTCCTACAATGAGCAGTTCTTC.

In this sample, this clonotype turned up many times. The chain employs TRBV6-1 and TRBJ2-1; a possible D gene is TRBD2 (6 bases). CDR3 length equals 15 residues. CDR1 and CDR2 from the germline V gene are MNHNS and SASEGT. V was clipped by 3 bases and J by 1 base, with 10 bases between them. CDR3 region: CASSESGTSYNEQFF. CDR3 in DNA: TGTGCCAGCAGTGAGTCAGGGACTTCCTACAATGAGCAGTTCTTC.

This clonotype was observed many times. The chain is built from TRBV30 and TRBJ2-7; D remains unclear. Trimming removed 5 bases from V and 4 bases from J, with 12 bases in between. The CDR3 sequence is 12 residues long. Germline V gene data show CDR1 as GTSNPN and CDR2 as SVGIG (reference sequence). This chain's CDR3 is CAWSERSYEQYF. As DNA, the CDR3 is TGTGCCTGGTCAGAGAGGAGTTACGAGCAGTACTTC.

This clonotype was seen a single time. The chain joins TRBV25-1 to TRBJ2-5; TRBD1 aligns across 7 bases. This CDR3 is 16 amino acids long. The J segment lost 1 base and the V segment lost 10 bases, leaving 15 bases of the junction unmatched. Germline V gene lookup returns CDR1 MGHDK and CDR2 SYGVNS. The CDR3 sequence: CATSPLGQPFQETQYF. In DNA form, the CDR3 reads TGTGCCACCTCTCCATTGGGACAGCCTTTCCAAGAGACCCAGTACTTC.

The chain links TRBV2 to TRBJ1-3; no clear D. The V end was cut by 0 bases, the J end by 0 bases, with 3 bases between. The V gene's germline CDR1 is SNHLY and CDR2 FYNNEI. This CDR3 has 14 residues. The CDR3 reads CASSEADSGNTIYF. CDR3 coding DNA: TGTGCCAGCAGTGAAGCAGACTCTGGAAACACCATATATTTT.

This clonotype was recorded many times. The gene calls are TRBV20-1 and TRBJ2-3; 8 positions match TRBD2. The CDR3 contains 14 residues. V was clipped by 6 bases and J by 7 bases; unmatched bases: 12. Germline assignment: CDR1 DFQATT and CDR2 SNEGSKA (reference sequence). The CDR3 nucleotides read TGCAGTGCCAGCCAAGCGGGGGCGAGAAATACGCAGTATTTT. The encoded protein is CSASQAGARNTQYF.

This clonotype was recorded many times. This chain connects TRBV4-1 to TRBJ2-7, with D tentatively TRBD1 or TRBD2 (5 bases each). CDR1 MGHRA and CDR2 YSYEKL come from the germline V gene. This CDR3 spans 13 amino acids. V dropped 4 bases and J dropped 0 bases, with 7 bases sitting between them. The CDR3 sequence: CASSPGPSYEQYF. CDR3 nucleotide sequence: TGCGCCAGCAGCCCGGGGCCCTCCTACGAGCAGTACTTC.

This clonotype was counted a few times. The chain uses TRBV6-2 or TRBV6-3 and TRBJ2-7; D remains unclear. V was shortened by 5 bases and J by 3 bases, with 14 bases between the two germline ends. Germline CDR1 reads MNHEY; CDR2 reads SVGEGT. The CDR3 contains 14 residues. The CDR3 reads CASSRKTRNYEQYF. The CDR3 region has the DNA TGTGCCAGCAGTCGAAAGACTCGAAACTACGAGCAGTACTTC.

This clonotype has only a few counts. The rearrangement joins TRBV28 to TRBJ2-2; D not resolved. Trimming removed 4 bases at V and 4 bases at J, with 16 bases between. The germline V gene encodes CDR1 MDHEN and CDR2 SYDVKM. The CDR3 loop spans 16 amino acids. The CDR3 nucleotides are TGTGCCAGCAGTTCACCTTCACAGACCGGCACCGGGGAGCTGTTTTTT. This gives the protein CASSSPSQTGTGELFF.

The CDR3 DNA reads TGCAGTGCTAGCGGAAGGGGTCATGAGCAGTTCTTC. Its protein product is CSASGRGHEQFF. The J gene is TRBJ2-1, the V gene TRBV20-1, with a weak D call TRBD1 (5 bases). CDR1 and CDR2 from the germline V gene are DFQATT and SNEGSKA (reference sequence). V was clipped by 3 bases and J by 8 bases, with 11 bases between them. This CDR3 region has 12 residues.

V usage is TRBV6-1 and J usage is TRBJ2-2; 7 nucleotides match TRBD2. The CDR3 extends over 14 amino acids. Per germline, CDR1 MNHNS and CDR2 SASEGT. V lost 8 bases to trimming and J lost 2 bases; unmatched junction nucleotides: 5. The CDR3 DNA is TGTGCCAGCGGGAGGGGCGCAAACACCGGGGAGCTGTTTTTT. Translated: CASGRGANTGELFF.

This clonotype has ten or more counts. The V call is TRBV5-1, the J call TRBJ1-1; D unclear. The CDR3 sequence is 16 residues long. Germline V gene data show CDR1 as SGHRS and CDR2 as YFSETQ. V was pared by 0 bases and J by 2 bases, with 14 bases between. DNA of the CDR3: TGCGCCAGCAGCTTGGTGCCGGCCCCGAAAAACACTGAAGCTTTCTTT. Translating it yields CASSLVPAPKNTEAFF.

This clonotype appeared many times. This rearrangement joins TRBV30 to TRBJ1-1, with D hard to call. The length of the CDR3 is 13 residues. V lost 2 bases, J lost 2 bases, and 9 bases lay in between. Germline loops: CDR1 GTSNPN, CDR2 SVGIG (reference sequence). CDR3 nucleotides: TGTGCCTGGAGTTACGCCCATAACACTGAAGCTTTCTTT. Amino acid sequence: CAWSYAHNTEAFF.

This clonotype was seen ten or more times. V usage is TRBV12-3 or TRBV12-4 and J usage is TRBJ1-5, with 9 bases lining up with TRBD1. The CDR3 totals 16 residues. The junction had 10 bases not matched to a gene; V was cut back by 7 bases and J by 3 bases. This CDR3 is CASTDRTGEDNQPQHF. The CDR3 DNA sequence: TGTGCCAGCACCGACCGGACAGGGGAGGACAATCAGCCCCAGCATTTT.